A selection of T cell receptor beta chains follows, all from one sample in a study of CD8 T cells in Susac syndrome. In TCRdb, the immunoSEQ multiplex PCR reads were re-called with MiXCR into one record per CDR3 protein. The table records 170,000 or so distinct CDR3 sequences, 93% of them present only once. The sample comprised CD4+ T cells from PBMCs. Source of these receptors: a human donor with multiple sclerosis. Each CDR3 is given with its conserved first and last residue. D genes are given only for firm matches. Clone size is stated in some rows and not others, as once, few, many or a class when expanded.

CSATGTSDNEQFF	TGCAGTGCTACCGGGACTAGCGACAATGAGCAGTTCTTC	TRBD2	TRBV20-1	13	TRBJ2-1	NA
CATSDPDRWEGYTF	TGTGCCACCAGTGATCCGGACCGATGGGAAGGCTACACCTTC	NA	TRBV24-1	14	TRBJ1-2	NA
CAISGGHEAREKLFF	TGTGCCATCAGTGGGGGCCATGAGGCGAGGGAAAAACTGTTTTTT	NA	TRBV10-3	15	TRBJ1-4	NA
CASSLSFRTRRTYEQYF	TGTGCCAGCAGTTTATCCTTTCGTACAAGGAGGACCTACGAGCAGTACTTC	NA	TRBV27	17	TRBJ2-7	NA
CASSVGGLGGETQYF	TGTGCCAGCAGTGTCGGGGGACTAGGGGGGGAGACCCAGTACTTC	TRBD2	TRBV2	15	TRBJ2-5	NA
CASSLEGAIGELFF	TGTGCCAGCAGCTTAGAGGGGGCGATCGGGGAGCTGTTTTTT	TRBD1	TRBV7-3	14	TRBJ2-2	NA
CATSTQSGDTQYF	TGTGCCACCAGCACCCAGAGTGGAGATACGCAGTATTTT	NA	TRBV15	13	TRBJ2-3	NA
CASSLGTESETQYF	TGTGCCAGCAGTTTAGGGACAGAATCCGAGACCCAGTACTTC	NA	TRBV12-3/TRBV12-4	14	TRBJ2-5	NA
CASSRWSGDTHRGYTF	TGTGCCAGCAGTCGATGGTCTGGGGACACGCACCGTGGCTACACCTTC	NA	TRBV12-3/TRBV12-4	16	TRBJ1-2	NA
CASSFLDSYNEQFF	TGCGCCAGCAGCTTCCTAGATTCCTACAATGAGCAGTTCTTC	NA	TRBV5-1	14	TRBJ2-1	NA
CASSYGPGQTQETQYF	TGTGCCAGCAGTTACGGTCCGGGACAGACACAAGAGACCCAGTACTTC	TRBD1	TRBV6-2/TRBV6-3	16	TRBJ2-5	NA
CASSLGSASTDTQYF	TGTGCCAGCAGCTTGGGGAGCGCTAGCACAGATACGCAGTATTTT	NA	TRBV5-4	15	TRBJ2-3	NA
CASGTRGRPEKLFF	TGTGCCAGCGGTACCAGGGGGCGCCCGGAAAAACTGTTTTTT	TRBD1	TRBV6-5	14	TRBJ1-4	NA
CASSQDGGGTGGYEQYF	TGCGCCAGCAGCCAAGATGGGGGAGGGACAGGGGGGTACGAGCAGTACTTC	TRBD1	TRBV4-1	17	TRBJ2-7	NA
CASSVGTGVEQYF	TGCGCCAGCAGCGTTGGTACAGGGGTCGAGCAGTACTTC	TRBD1	TRBV5-1	13	TRBJ2-7	NA
CATSEPDRVRSQYF	TGTGCCACCAGTGAACCGGACAGGGTGCGGTCGCAGTATTTT	TRBD1	TRBV24-1	14	TRBJ2-3	NA
CSAIGRDRYSNQPQHF	TGCAGTGCAATCGGACGGGACAGGTATAGCAATCAGCCCCAGCATTTT	TRBD1	TRBV20-1	16	TRBJ1-5	NA
CATSDGDRTLNYGYTF	TGTGCCACCAGTGATGGGGACAGGACCCTGAACTATGGCTACACCTTC	TRBD1	TRBV24-1	16	TRBJ1-2	NA
CASSLDMGSYEQYF	TGTGCCAGCAGTTTAGATATGGGATCCTACGAGCAGTACTTC	NA	TRBV12-3/TRBV12-4	14	TRBJ2-7	NA
CASSFGGRHDQPQHF	TGTGCCAGCAGTTTCGGGGGCAGGCATGATCAGCCCCAGCATTTT	NA	TRBV12-3/TRBV12-4	15	TRBJ1-5	NA
CSARVGSQETQYF	TGCAGTGCTAGAGTGGGCAGTCAAGAGACCCAGTACTTC	NA	TRBV20-1	13	TRBJ2-5	NA
CASSPSGQEGSVAFF	TGCGCCAGCAGCCCCTCGGGACAGGAAGGGTCTGTGGCTTTCTTT	TRBD1	TRBV5-1	15	TRBJ1-1	NA
CASSLRPVTGDNEQFF	TGCGCCAGCAGCTTGAGGCCAGTCACAGGGGACAATGAGCAGTTCTTC	TRBD1	TRBV5-1	16	TRBJ2-1	NA
CAITPIPGQGAKNTEAFF	TGTGCCATCACCCCTATCCCGGGACAGGGGGCTAAGAACACTGAAGCTTTCTTT	TRBD1	TRBV10-3	18	TRBJ1-1	NA
CASRDTGRPYNEQFF	TGTGCCAGCAGGGACACAGGGCGGCCGTACAATGAGCAGTTCTTC	NA	TRBV25-1	15	TRBJ2-1	NA
CASSPGWTLGFF	TGTGCCAGCAGCCCTGGGTGGACCCTGGGGTTCTTC	NA	TRBV28	12	TRBJ2-1	NA
CASSQPSFWGTEAFF	TGTGCCAGCAGCCAACCGTCCTTTTGGGGCACTGAAGCTTTCTTT	NA	TRBV3-1	15	TRBJ1-1	NA
CASSSARQGPSYEQYF	TGTGCCAGCAGCTCCGCCCGACAGGGGCCTTCCTACGAGCAGTACTTC	TRBD1	TRBV5-8	16	TRBJ2-7	NA
CASSLRPRVGRGTSSYEQYF	TGTGCCAGCAGCTTGAGGCCCCGCGTAGGCAGGGGGACCTCCTCCTACGAGCAGTACTTC	TRBD1	TRBV5-6	20	TRBJ2-7	NA
CASSYSRKGTDTQYF	TGTGCCAGCAGTTACTCGAGGAAGGGAACAGATACGCAGTATTTT	NA	TRBV6-5	15	TRBJ2-3	NA
CASSQVLERNYEQYF	TGTGCCAGCAGCCAAGTTTTGGAGAGGAATTACGAGCAGTACTTC	NA	TRBV3-1	15	TRBJ2-7	NA
CASSQHREPYEQYF	TGTGCCAGCAGTCAACACAGGGAACCCTACGAGCAGTACTTC	NA	TRBV3-1	14	TRBJ2-7	once
CASMGEQYF	TGTGCCAGCATGGGCGAGCAGTACTTC	NA	TRBV2	9	TRBJ2-7	NA
CSVSRASEQFF	TGCAGCGTTTCCAGGGCTAGTGAGCAGTTCTTC	NA	TRBV29-1	11	TRBJ2-1	NA
CSAGVRTSTYEQYF	TGCAGTGCTGGGGTGCGGACATCCACCTACGAGCAGTACTTC	NA	TRBV20-1	14	TRBJ2-7	NA
CASSPSDRGNQPQHF	TGTGCCAGCAGCCCGTCGGACAGGGGAAACCAGCCCCAGCATTTT	TRBD1	TRBV12-3/TRBV12-4	15	TRBJ1-5	NA
CASFRGAGFWNEQFF	TGTGCCAGCTTCCGAGGAGCGGGTTTCTGGAATGAGCAGTTCTTC	NA	TRBV6-5	15	TRBJ2-1	once
CASSAREAPYEQYF	TGTGCCAGCAGTGCCCGTGAGGCACCCTACGAGCAGTACTTC	NA	TRBV25-1	14	TRBJ2-7	once
CSAGRTREETQYF	TGCAGTGCTGGACGGACGAGGGAAGAGACCCAGTACTTC	NA	TRBV20-1	13	TRBJ2-5	NA
CASSFTGDQPQHF	TGCGCCAGCAGCTTTACAGGGGATCAGCCCCAGCATTTT	TRBD1	TRBV5-1	13	TRBJ1-5	NA
CASSVAGTGGTDTQYF	TGTGCCAGCAGCGTAGCCGGGACAGGGGGCACAGATACGCAGTATTTT	TRBD1	TRBV9	16	TRBJ2-3	NA
CASSDGRFSGNTIYF	TGTGCCAGCAGCGACGGACGGTTCTCTGGAAACACCATATATTTT	NA	TRBV9	15	TRBJ1-3	NA
CASSTQGHEQYF	TGTGCCAGCTCTACCCAGGGCCACGAGCAGTACTTC	NA	TRBV2	12	TRBJ2-7	NA
CASSQDTEGGPRGEQFF	TGCGCCAGCAGCCAAGATACGGAGGGAGGGCCCAGGGGTGAGCAGTTCTTC	NA	TRBV4-3	17	TRBJ2-1	NA
CASSDGWGETQYF	TGTGCCAGCAGTGATGGCTGGGGAGAGACCCAGTACTTC	NA	TRBV2	13	TRBJ2-5	once
CASSLAPTGGNQPQHF	TGCGCCAGCAGCTTGGCCCCGACAGGGGGCAATCAGCCCCAGCATTTT	TRBD1	TRBV5-1	16	TRBJ1-5	NA
CASSWGDSNQPQHF	TGTGCCAGCAGTTGGGGGGATAGCAATCAGCCCCAGCATTTT	NA	TRBV6-1	14	TRBJ1-5	NA
CASSFPGTAGNTIYF	TGTGCCAGCAGTTTCCCCGGGACTGCTGGAAACACCATATATTTT	NA	TRBV28	15	TRBJ1-3	NA
CASGFSYQETQYF	TGTGCCAGCGGCTTCTCGTACCAAGAGACCCAGTACTTC	NA	TRBV6-2/TRBV6-3	13	TRBJ2-5	NA
CASSLVLRATNSPLHF	TGTGCCAGCAGTTTAGTGCTCAGGGCGACGAATTCACCCCTCCACTTT	NA	TRBV27	16	TRBJ1-6	once
CASRGTGRTSGNTIYF	TGTGCCAGCAGGGGGACAGGGAGAACATCCGGAAACACCATATATTTT	TRBD1	TRBV3-1	16	TRBJ1-3	NA
CASSPDRDGDIQYF	TGTGCCAGCAGCCCCGACAGGGATGGTGACATTCAGTACTTC	TRBD1	TRBV13	14	TRBJ2-4	NA
CASSRGGFLKYNEQFF	TGTGCCAGCAGCCGCGGGGGCTTCTTGAAATACAATGAGCAGTTCTTC	NA	TRBV7-2	16	TRBJ2-1	NA
CASAQTGRHPNTEAFF	TGTGCCAGCGCCCAGACCGGACGGCACCCGAACACTGAAGCTTTCTTT	NA	TRBV9	16	TRBJ1-1	NA
CATSRDGGLAADTQYF	TGTGCCACCAGCAGAGATGGGGGACTAGCGGCAGATACGCAGTATTTT	TRBD2	TRBV15	16	TRBJ2-3	NA
CASSRGSQPQHF	TGTGCCAGCTCCAGGGGTTCCCAGCCCCAGCATTTT	NA	TRBV25-1	12	TRBJ1-5	NA
CAWSFLPGGSETQYF	TGTGCCTGGAGTTTCCTGCCAGGGGGATCAGAGACCCAGTACTTC	TRBD1	TRBV30	15	TRBJ2-5	NA
CASDSGTGELFF	TGTGCCAGCGATAGCGGGACCGGGGAGCTGTTTTTT	TRBD2	TRBV6-5	12	TRBJ2-2	NA
CASSQDEGRRRDTQYF	TGTGCCAGCAGCCAAGATGAGGGTAGAAGGAGGGATACGCAGTATTTT	NA	TRBV3-1	16	TRBJ2-3	NA